Listed below are T cell receptor beta chains from one sample, sequenced in a study of shared clonotypes between healthy human individuals. Clones were sequenced by immunoSEQ multiplex PCR, and TCRdb holds only the in-frame ones, with some missing. There are over 700,000 clones in the sample; 55% to 75% occur only once, and roughly 1.8% lies in the top ten. Sequenced input: memory CD4+ T cells sorted from blood. The receptors stem from a woman under 40 in good health. Each CDR3 is given without its conserved first and last residue. Fields, in order: V gene, J gene, D gene, CDR3 protein. D genes are given only for firm matches.

TRBV2,TRBJ2-5,.,ASSEMSAVVVTQY
TRBV18,TRBJ1-4,TRBD1,ASSPDQGGKLF
TRBV19,TRBJ2-1,.,ASTPKRGPYNEQF
TRBV7-9,TRBJ2-7,TRBD2,ASSLTGGISYEQY
TRBV5-1,TRBJ1-4,.,ASSLDPAPGGEKLF
TRBV5-1,TRBJ2-3,.,ASDPGRGTDTQY
TRBV5-4,TRBJ2-2,.,ASSLAGYTGELF
TRBV18,TRBJ2-7,.,ASSLTGSYEQY
TRBV15,TRBJ1-4,.,ATSRDGAPNEKLF
TRBV28,TRBJ2-1,.,ASLSGATDEQF
TRBV28,TRBJ2-3,TRBD2,ASSPYSREGPTDTQY
TRBV19,TRBJ1-5,.,ASSIRGSNQPQH
TRBV7-9,TRBJ2-2,.,ASSLTITGELF
TRBV19,TRBJ1-4,.,ASRRGKEEKLF
TRBV11-2,TRBJ2-7,TRBD2,ASSSTSGDFYEQY
TRBV11-2,TRBJ2-3,TRBD2,ASSRLAGANTDTQY
TRBV7-2,TRBJ2-3,TRBD2,ASSPASGRVRTDTQY
TRBV5-1,TRBJ1-3,.,ASSAGTAGNTIY
TRBV14,TRBJ2-1,.,ASSPSRSGEQF
TRBV28,TRBJ2-3,.,ASSLSGLSTDTQY
TRBV7-2,TRBJ2-2,.,ASSPIRSGELF
TRBV10-1,TRBJ2-7,TRBD2,ASSLFAGESDEQY
TRBV21-1,TRBJ2-5,.,ASNPTGGERRETQY
TRBV29-1,TRBJ2-1,.,SADKGYGNNEQF
TRBV7-9,TRBJ2-3,.,ASSQRLVTDTQY
TRBV6-1,TRBJ2-7,.,ASRGGNNAYEQY
TRBV27,TRBJ2-7,.,ATPACAYEQY
TRBV5-1,TRBJ2-3,TRBD2,ASSPGVIAGGDTQY